Presented here are 27 T cell receptor beta chains from one specimen sequenced in a study of control samples from healthy donors and cancer patients (dated by TCRdb to 2020 to 2022). The library was obtained by the immunoSEQ multiplex PCR assay. TCRdb mirrors the immuneACCESS table, restricted to in-frame sequences. Some clones are absent from its copies; in checked studies, under half trace to an unresolved V gene, and the reason for the others is unknown. The sample table records tens of thousands of clones; roughly nine tenths of these occur just once. The ten largest make up 1.5% to 2% of the sample. The material sequenced was PBMCs. The receptors here all came from a man in his forties with colorectal cancer.

The rearrangement joins TRBV29-1 to TRBJ2-3; 8 bases line up with TRBD1. This CDR3 region has 15 residues. J lost 3 bases, V lost 1 base, and 6 bases had no gene match. From germline, CDR1 is SQVTM and CDR2 ANQGSEA. The CDR3: CSVEGGRGPTDTQYF. The CDR3 DNA reads TGCAGCGTTGAAGGGGGCAGGGGGCCAACAGATACGCAGTATTTT.

The chain has TRBV24-1 and TRBJ1-5; no clear D. The germline gives CDR1 KGHDR, CDR2 SFDVKD. The V gene lost 2 bases and the J gene lost 4 bases, with 14 bases spanning the gap. The CDR3 has 16 amino acids. The CDR3 reads CATSDWPAFRNQPQHF. The DNA for the CDR3 is TGTGCCACCAGTGATTGGCCTGCTTTCCGGAATCAGCCCCAGCATTTT.

This chain joins TRBV9 and TRBJ2-1; 10 nucleotides align to TRBD2. V lost 4 bases and J lost 4; bases outside the gene matches: 11. The CDR3 sequence is 17 residues long. Per the germline V gene, CDR1 is SGDLS and CDR2 is YYNGEE. The CDR3 spells CASSTSRTSGGYNEQFF. CDR3 bases: TGTGCCAGCAGCACCTCTAGGACTAGCGGAGGGTACAATGAGCAGTTCTTC. Complete variable domain (other parts from reference TRBV9 and TRBJ2-1): DSGVTQTPKHLITATGQRVTLRCSPRSGDLSVYWYQQSLDQGLQFLIQYYNGEERAKGNILERFSAQQFPDLHSELNLSSLELGDSALYFCASSTSRTSGGYNEQFFGPGTRLTVL.

V is TRBV3-1 (or the pseudogene TRBV3-2) and J is TRBJ2-7; 11 nucleotides match TRBD1. The CDR3 has 14 amino acids. Germline trimming cut 4 bases from V and 3 bases from J; bases unmatched to any gene: 2. The germline CDR1 and CDR2 sequences are LGHDT and YNNKEL (reference sequence). DNA for the CDR3: TGTGCCAGCAGCCCGGGACAGGGGGTCTACGAGCAGTACTTC. Amino acid sequence: CASSPGQGVYEQYF.

The chain joins TRBV25-1 to TRBJ2-7, with a possible D match to TRBD2 (7 bases). This CDR3 contains 14 residues. V shed 8 bases and J shed 1 base, with 15 bases lying between them. CDR1 is MGHDK, CDR2 SYGVNS, per germline. The CDR3 loop reads CASSQGGASYEQYF. In DNA, the CDR3 is TGTGCCAGCTCTCAAGGGGGGGCTTCCTACGAGCAGTACTTC.

V and J are TRBV28 and TRBJ2-7; no firm D call. Germline V lookup: CDR1 MDHEN, CDR2 SYDVKM. This CDR3 has 12 amino acids. The V end lost 5 bases, the J end lost 3 bases, and 8 bases lay between the germline ends. The chain's CDR3 is CASSQNLYEQYF. For the CDR3, the DNA is TGTGCCAGCAGTCAGAATCTCTACGAGCAGTACTTC.

The V and J genes are TRBV10-2 and TRBJ2-3; 8 bases are a match to TRBD2. V shed 8 bases, J shed 3 bases, and the junction held 7 bases outside the gene matches. This CDR3 contains 14 residues. CDR1 is WSHSY, CDR2 SAAADI, per germline. This CDR3 reads CASLPVAGTDTQYF. The CDR3 DNA sequence: TGCGCCAGCCTCCCGGTAGCGGGAACAGATACGCAGTATTTT.

The CDR3, as DNA: TGTGCCAGCAGCACCGGACTAGCGGGAGGGCCAGGCGCCTACAATGAGCAGTTCTTC. This translates into CASSTGLAGGPGAYNEQFF. V is TRBV7-9 and J is TRBJ2-1, with 15 bases that match TRBD2. This CDR3 contains 19 residues. Trimming at V came to 5 bases and at J to 2 bases, leaving 10 bases not matched to a gene. Germline-derived CDR1 and CDR2 are SEHNR and FQNEAQ (reference sequence).

The rearrangement uses TRBV27 and TRBJ1-1, with D uncertain. There are 13 residues in the CDR3. Germline assignment: CDR1 MNHEY and CDR2 SMNVEV (reference sequence). Trimming removed 2 bases at V and 8 bases at J, with 12 bases between. The CDR3 region is CASSLRESVEAFF. CDR3 DNA sequence: TGTGCCAGCAGTTTAAGGGAGTCGGTCGAAGCTTTCTTT.

The chain joins TRBV5-1 to TRBJ2-5, with 7 bases that match TRBD1. Per the germline V gene, CDR1 is SGHRS and CDR2 is YFSETQ. Trimming took 2 bases from V and 4 from J; bases not matched to a gene: 5. The CDR3 has 14 residues. The CDR3 coding sequence is TGCGCCAGCAGCTTATACAGGGGCGGAGAGACCCAGTACTTC. It translates to CASSLYRGGETQYF.

The gene calls are TRBV20-1 and TRBJ1-1; tentative D call: TRBD1 (6 bases). The CDR3 sequence is 16 residues long. The ends were cut back, 3 bases at V and 4 bases at J, with 21 bases in the middle. CDR1 and CDR2 (germline): DFQATT, SNEGSKA (reference sequence). The CDR3 coding sequence is TGCAGTGCTAGTGGCGTCCTGATGCGGGGGGCCACTGAAGCTTTCTTT. Protein sequence: CSASGVLMRGATEAFF.

V gene TRBV5-1 combines with J gene TRBJ2-5; no definite D call. V lost 0 bases and J lost 0, with 6 bases in between. The CDR3 extends over 14 amino acids. Germline V gene lookup returns CDR1 SGHRS and CDR2 YFSETQ. The CDR3: CASSLAGYQETQYF. In nucleotides, the CDR3 is TGCGCCAGCAGCTTGGCTGGTTACCAAGAGACCCAGTACTTC.

J is TRBJ2-3 and V is TRBV2, with 8 bases lining up with TRBD2. V lost 4 bases to trimming and J lost 0 bases; unmatched junction nucleotides: 3. This CDR3 has 15 residues. Per germline, CDR1 SNHLY and CDR2 FYNNEI. The CDR3 is CASSVIAGSTDTQYF. The CDR3, as DNA: TGTGCCAGCAGTGTGATAGCGGGAAGCACAGATACGCAGTATTTT.

This chain joins TRBV13 and TRBJ1-1; a possible D gene is TRBD1 (6 bases). CDR3 length equals 16 residues. With 4 bases removed from V and 2 bases from J, the gap between germline ends came to 17 bases. The germline V gene encodes CDR1 PRHDT and CDR2 FYEKMQ (reference sequence). The DNA for the CDR3 is TGTGCCAGCAGCTCTTATTCCAGGGGTTTTAACACTGAAGCTTTCTTT. Protein sequence: CASSSYSRGFNTEAFF.

The chain combines TRBV7-9 with TRBJ1-1; D is unclear. V shed 3 bases and J shed 5 bases, with 4 bases lying between them. Germline loops: CDR1 SEHNR, CDR2 FQNEAQ (reference sequence). CDR3 length: 11 residues. CDR3 region: CASSFGTEAFF. The DNA of the CDR3 is TGTGCCAGCAGCTTCGGAACTGAAGCTTTCTTT.

This chain links TRBV19 with TRBJ1-1, with unresolved D. Germline assignment: CDR1 LNHDA and CDR2 SQIVND (reference sequence). The CDR3 spans 12 residues. The germline V and J ends were trimmed by 7 bases and 11 bases, with 17 bases remaining between them. As DNA, the CDR3 is TGTGCCAGTAACACCCTCGGCCGTGAGGCTTTCTTT. This gives the protein CASNTLGREAFF.

DNA of the CDR3: TGTGCCAGCGGACTTAGCGGTTTCACAGATACGCAGTATTTT. Translating it yields CASGLSGFTDTQYF. The chain recombines TRBV9 with TRBJ2-3; a possible D gene is TRBD2 (6 bases). V shed 7 bases and J shed 2 bases, with 14 bases lying between them. This CDR3 is built from 14 residues. Looked up from germline, CDR1 is SGDLS and CDR2 is YYNGEE. The full variable domain, with the rest looked up from reference TRBV9 and TRBJ2-3, is DSGVTQTPKHLITATGQRVTLRCSPRSGDLSVYWYQQSLDQGLQFLIQYYNGEERAKGNILERFSAQQFPDLHSELNLSSLELGDSALYFCASGLSGFTDTQYFGPGTRLTVL.

The chain employs TRBV11-2 and TRBJ2-4; no firm D call. V was pared by 5 bases and J by 3 bases, with 14 bases between. The germline V gene encodes CDR1 SGHAT and CDR2 FQNNGV. The CDR3 has 15 amino acids. The CDR3 spells CASSRGDLSKNIQYF. CDR3 bases: TGTGCCAGCAGCCGAGGCGACCTAAGCAAAAACATTCAGTACTTC.

The V gene is TRBV9, the J gene TRBJ1-1; no firm D call. With 0 bases removed from V and 1 base from J, the gap between germline ends came to 7 bases. CDR1 is SGDLS and CDR2 is YYNGEE in the germline V gene. This CDR3 comprises 14 residues. Here the CDR3 reads CASSVGARNTEAFF. The CDR3 nucleotides are TGTGCCAGCAGCGTAGGAGCGAGGAACACTGAAGCTTTCTTT.

The chain joins TRBV6-5 to TRBJ2-1; D is perhaps TRBD1 (5 bases). This CDR3 comprises 15 residues. CDR1 is MNHEY and CDR2 is SVGAGI in the germline V gene. V dropped 0 bases and J dropped 10 bases, with 16 bases sitting between them. The CDR3 loop is CASSYSVRGGGEQFF. The CDR3 DNA sequence: TGTGCCAGCAGTTACTCTGTTAGGGGCGGCGGAGAGCAGTTCTTC.

This clone was seen a single time. The CDR3 sequence is CASSLGGASGSLRDTQYF. Written as DNA, the CDR3 is TGTGCCAGCAGCTTGGGCGGGGCTAGCGGGAGTTTAAGAGATACGCAGTATTTT. This chain uses TRBV5-4 with TRBJ2-3; 10 bases match TRBD2. Germline V gene sequence: CDR1 SGHNT, CDR2 YYREEE (reference sequence). The CDR3 runs to 18 residues. V shed 0 bases, J shed 5 bases, and the junction held 12 bases outside the gene matches.

The V and J genes are TRBV5-1 and TRBJ1-4; no reliable D call. The CDR3 runs to 15 residues. V was pared by 2 bases and J by 8 bases, with 16 bases between. Germline assignment: CDR1 SGHRS and CDR2 YFSETQ. The CDR3, as DNA: TGCGCCAGCAGCTTCGGGTCGTGGGTCGGCGAAAAACTGTTTTTT. This codes for CASSFGSWVGEKLFF.

The rearrangement links TRBV9 to TRBJ2-5, with D perhaps TRBD2 (6 bases). The length of the CDR3 is 13 residues. CDR1 is SGDLS, CDR2 YYNGEE, per germline. The germline V and J ends were trimmed by 0 bases and 3 bases, with 6 bases remaining between them. DNA for the CDR3: TGTGCCAGCAGCGTAGGGGGGGAAGAGACCCAGTACTTC. Translated: CASSVGGEETQYF.

V is TRBV6-2 or TRBV6-3 and J is TRBJ2-7; perhaps TRBD1 as D (6 bases). Germline V gene data show CDR1 as MNHEY and CDR2 as SVGEGT. V lost 2 bases and J lost 0, with 11 bases in between. CDR3 length: 15 amino acids. CDR3 sequence reads: CASSYPGQSSYEQYF. The DNA for the CDR3 is TGTGCCAGCAGTTACCCCGGACAGAGCTCCTACGAGCAGTACTTC.

This chain joins TRBV7-8 and TRBJ2-2, with TRBD2 matching 7 bases. J gave up 4 bases and V 5 bases, and 7 bases lay outside the gene matches. The CDR3 loop spans 15 amino acids. Per the germline V gene, CDR1 is SGHVS and CDR2 is FQNEAQ. Here the CDR3 DNA reads TGTGCCAGCAGCCCCTGGGAGGGGCGCACCGGGGAGCTGTTTTTT. This encodes CASSPWEGRTGELFF.

The V and J genes are TRBV7-2 and TRBJ2-7; D is ambiguous. Trimming pared 2 bases from V and 3 bases from J, leaving 2 bases between. The germline V gene encodes CDR1 SGHTA and CDR2 FQGNSA. The CDR3 spans 11 residues. DNA for the CDR3: TGTGCCAGCAGCTTACTCTACGAGCAGTACTTC. This encodes CASSLLYEQYF. The whole variable domain, remainder taken from reference TRBV7-2 and TRBJ2-7, is GAGVSQSPSNKVTEKGKDVELRCDPISGHTALYWYRQSLGQGLEFLIYFQGNSAPDKSGLPSDRFSAERTGGSVSTLTIQRTQQEDSAVYLCASSLLYEQYFGPGTRLTVT.

V and J are TRBV4-1 and TRBJ1-4; 8 bases align to TRBD1. Germline-derived CDR1 and CDR2 are MGHRA and YSYEKL. V lost 0 bases to trimming and J lost 7 bases; unmatched junction nucleotides: 4. This CDR3 region has 15 residues. The CDR3 sequence is CASSQEGTGSEKLFF. CDR3 nucleotides: TGCGCCAGCAGCCAAGAAGGGACAGGTAGTGAAAAACTGTTTTTT.